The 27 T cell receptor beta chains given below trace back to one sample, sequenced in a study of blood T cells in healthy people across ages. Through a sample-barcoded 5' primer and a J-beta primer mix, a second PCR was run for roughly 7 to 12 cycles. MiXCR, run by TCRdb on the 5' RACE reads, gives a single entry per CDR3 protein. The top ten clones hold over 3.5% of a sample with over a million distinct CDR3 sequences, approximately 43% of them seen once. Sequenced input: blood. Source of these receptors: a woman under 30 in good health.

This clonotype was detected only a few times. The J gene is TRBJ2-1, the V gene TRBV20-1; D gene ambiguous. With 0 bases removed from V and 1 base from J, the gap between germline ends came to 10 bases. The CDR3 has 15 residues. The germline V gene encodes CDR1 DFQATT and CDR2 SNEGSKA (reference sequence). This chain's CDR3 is CSARDKGSSYNEQFF. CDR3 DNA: TGCAGTGCTAGAGATAAGGGTTCTTCCTACAATGAGCAGTTCTTC.

CDR3 protein: CASSGDRQTYNEQYF. CDR3 sequence (DNA): TGTGCCAGCAGTGGGGACAGACAAACCTACAATGAGCAGTACTTC. The chain couples TRBV2 to TRBJ2-1; 7 nucleotides align to TRBD1. The DNA end favors TRBJ2-7, so the J call may be wrong. Germline assignment: CDR1 SNHLY and CDR2 FYNNEI. The CDR3 has 15 amino acids.

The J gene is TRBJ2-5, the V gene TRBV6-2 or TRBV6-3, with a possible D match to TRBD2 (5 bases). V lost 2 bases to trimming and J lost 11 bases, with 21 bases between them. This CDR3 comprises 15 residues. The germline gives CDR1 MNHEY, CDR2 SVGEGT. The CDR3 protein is CASSYMVGNYNEQYF. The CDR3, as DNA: TGTGCCAGCAGTTACATGGTCGGGAACTACAATGAGCAGTACTTC.

CDR3 residues: CASSQTSWVGGNEQFF. CDR3 coding DNA: TGCGCCAGCAGCCAAACCTCCTGGGTAGGGGGCAATGAGCAGTTCTTC. V is TRBV4-3 and J is TRBJ2-1, with a possible D match to TRBD1 (6 bases). The CDR3 has 16 residues. Looked up from germline, CDR1 is LGHNA and CDR2 is YSLEER. V shed 2 bases and J shed 6 bases, with 17 bases lying between them.

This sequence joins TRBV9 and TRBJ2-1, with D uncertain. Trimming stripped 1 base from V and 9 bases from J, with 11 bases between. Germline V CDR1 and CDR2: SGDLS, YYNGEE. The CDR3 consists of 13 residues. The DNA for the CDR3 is TGTGCCAGCAGCGTATTAGGTACAAGTGAGCAGTTCTTC. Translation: CASSVLGTSEQFF. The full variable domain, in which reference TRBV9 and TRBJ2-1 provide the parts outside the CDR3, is DSGVTQTPKHLITATGQRVTLRCSPRSGDLSVYWYQQSLDQGLQFLIQYYNGEERAKGNILERFSAQQFPDLHSELNLSSLELGDSALYFCASSVLGTSEQFFGPGTRLTVL.

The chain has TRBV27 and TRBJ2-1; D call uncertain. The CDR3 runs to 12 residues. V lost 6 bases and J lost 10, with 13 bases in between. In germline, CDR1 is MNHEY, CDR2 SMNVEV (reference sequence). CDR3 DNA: TGTGCCAGCAGCAAGCCCTCCTACGAGCAGTTCTTC. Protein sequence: CASSKPSYEQFF.

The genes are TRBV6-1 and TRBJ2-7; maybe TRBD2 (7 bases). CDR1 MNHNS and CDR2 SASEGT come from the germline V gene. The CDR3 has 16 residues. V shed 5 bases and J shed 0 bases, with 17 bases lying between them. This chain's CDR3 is CASSRRGGVLSYEQYF. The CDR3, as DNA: TGTGCCAGCAGTCGAAGGGGGGGGGTCCTCTCCTACGAGCAGTACTTC.

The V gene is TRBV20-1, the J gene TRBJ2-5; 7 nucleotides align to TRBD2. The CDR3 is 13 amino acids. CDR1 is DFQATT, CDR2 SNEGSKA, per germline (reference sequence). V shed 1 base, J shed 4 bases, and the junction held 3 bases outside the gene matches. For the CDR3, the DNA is TGCAGTGCTAGAGGCGGGACTATAGAGACCCAGTACTTC. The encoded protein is CSARGGTIETQYF.

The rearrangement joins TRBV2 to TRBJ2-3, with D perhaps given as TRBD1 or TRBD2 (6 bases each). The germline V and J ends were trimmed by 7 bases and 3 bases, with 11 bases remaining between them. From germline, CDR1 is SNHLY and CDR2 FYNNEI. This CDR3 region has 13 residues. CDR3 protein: CASKGGRTDTQYF. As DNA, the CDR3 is TGTGCCAGCAAAGGGGGGAGGACAGATACGCAGTATTTT.

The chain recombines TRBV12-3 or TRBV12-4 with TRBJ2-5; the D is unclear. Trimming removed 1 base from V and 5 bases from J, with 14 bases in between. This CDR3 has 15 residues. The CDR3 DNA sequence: TGTGCCAGCAGTTTAGGGGCGGAAGGTGTTGAGACCCAGTACTTC. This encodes CASSLGAEGVETQYF.

The CDR3 reads CSAKGTAANTGELFF. The DNA for the CDR3 is TGCAGTGCTAAGGGGACTGCGGCGAACACCGGGGAGCTGTTTTTT. The gene calls are TRBV20-1 and TRBJ2-2, with a possible D match to TRBD2 (6 bases). The CDR3 consists of 15 residues. Germline V gene data show CDR1 as DFQATT and CDR2 as SNEGSKA (reference sequence). The V end was cut by 4 bases, the J end by 0 bases, with 12 bases between.

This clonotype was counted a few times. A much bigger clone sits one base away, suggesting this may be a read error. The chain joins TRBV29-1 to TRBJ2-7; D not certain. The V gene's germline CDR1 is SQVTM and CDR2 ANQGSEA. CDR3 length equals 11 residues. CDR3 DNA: TGCAGCGGTGAAACCGGCCACGAGCAGTACTTC. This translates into CSGETGHEQYF.

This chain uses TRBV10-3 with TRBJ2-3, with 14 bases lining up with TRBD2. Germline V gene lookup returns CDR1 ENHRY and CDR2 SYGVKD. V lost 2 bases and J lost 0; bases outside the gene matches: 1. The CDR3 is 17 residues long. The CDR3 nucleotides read TGTGCCATCAGTGAGGGGACTAGCGGGGGTAGCACAGATACGCAGTATTTT. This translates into CAISEGTSGGSTDTQYF.

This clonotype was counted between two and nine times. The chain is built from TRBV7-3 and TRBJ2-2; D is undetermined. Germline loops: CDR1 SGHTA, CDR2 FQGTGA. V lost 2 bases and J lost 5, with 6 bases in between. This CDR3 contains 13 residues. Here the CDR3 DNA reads TGTGCCAGCAGCTTATTAAGGACCGGGGAGCTGTTTTTT. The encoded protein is CASSLLRTGELFF. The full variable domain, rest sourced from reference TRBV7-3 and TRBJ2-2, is GAGVSQTPSNKVTEKGKYVELRCDPISGHTALYWYRQSLGQGPEFLIYFQGTGAADDSGLPNDRFFAVRPEGSVSTLKIQRTERGDSAVYLCASSLLRTGELFFGEGSRLTVL.

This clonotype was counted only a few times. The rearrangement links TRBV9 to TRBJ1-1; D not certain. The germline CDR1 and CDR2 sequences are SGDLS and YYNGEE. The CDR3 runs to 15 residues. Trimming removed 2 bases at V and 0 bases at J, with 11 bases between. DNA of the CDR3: TGTGCCAGCAGCGTCTCGGGGTTCATGAACACTGAAGCTTTCTTT. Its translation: CASSVSGFMNTEAFF. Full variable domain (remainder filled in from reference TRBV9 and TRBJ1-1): DSGVTQTPKHLITATGQRVTLRCSPRSGDLSVYWYQQSLDQGLQFLIQYYNGEERAKGNILERFSAQQFPDLHSELNLSSLELGDSALYFCASSVSGFMNTEAFFGQGTRLTVV.

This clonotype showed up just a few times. CDR3 in amino acids: CSAREISGTYNEQFF. In DNA, the CDR3 is TGCAGTGCTAGGGAAATTAGCGGGACCTACAATGAGCAGTTCTTC. J is TRBJ2-1 and V is TRBV20-1; 8 bases map to TRBD2. The CDR3 length is 15 residues. V was pared by 3 bases and J by 2 bases, with 6 bases of the junction left unmatched. CDR1 is DFQATT and CDR2 is SNEGSKA in the germline V gene (reference sequence).

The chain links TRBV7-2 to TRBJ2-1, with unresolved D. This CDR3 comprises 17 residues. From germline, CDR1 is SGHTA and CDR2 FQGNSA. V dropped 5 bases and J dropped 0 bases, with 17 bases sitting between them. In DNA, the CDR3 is TGTGCCAGCAGCCGCCGCGGCCCATTGAGCTCCTACAATGAGCAGTTCTTC. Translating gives CASSRRGPLSSYNEQFF.

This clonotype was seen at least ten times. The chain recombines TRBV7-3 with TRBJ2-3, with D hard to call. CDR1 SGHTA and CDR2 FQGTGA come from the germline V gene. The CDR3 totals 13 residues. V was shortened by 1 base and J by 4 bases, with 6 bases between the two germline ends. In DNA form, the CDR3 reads TGTGCCAGCAGCTTAAGCGACCCAGATACGCAGTATTTT. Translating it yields CASSLSDPDTQYF. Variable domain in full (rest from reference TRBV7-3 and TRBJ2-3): GAGVSQTPSNKVTEKGKYVELRCDPISGHTALYWYRQSLGQGPEFLIYFQGTGAADDSGLPNDRFFAVRPEGSVSTLKIQRTERGDSAVYLCASSLSDPDTQYFGPGTRLTVL.

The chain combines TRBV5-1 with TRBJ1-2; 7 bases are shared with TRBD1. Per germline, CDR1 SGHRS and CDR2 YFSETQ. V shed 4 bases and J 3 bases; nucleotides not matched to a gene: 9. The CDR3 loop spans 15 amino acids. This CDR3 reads CASSGWDSRHYGYTF. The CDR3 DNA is TGCGCCAGCAGCGGATGGGACAGTCGGCACTATGGCTACACCTTC.

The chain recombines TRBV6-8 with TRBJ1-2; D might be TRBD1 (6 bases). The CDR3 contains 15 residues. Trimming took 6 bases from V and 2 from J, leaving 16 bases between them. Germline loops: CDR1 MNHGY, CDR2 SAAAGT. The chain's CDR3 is CASSQCGQCNYGYTF. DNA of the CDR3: TGTGCCAGCAGCCAGTGTGGACAGTGCAACTATGGCTACACCTTC.

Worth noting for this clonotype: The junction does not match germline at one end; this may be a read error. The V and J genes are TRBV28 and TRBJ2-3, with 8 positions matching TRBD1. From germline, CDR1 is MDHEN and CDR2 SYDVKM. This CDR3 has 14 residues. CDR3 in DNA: TGTGTCAGCAGTTTATGGGGGACAGGAGATACGCAGTATTTT. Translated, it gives CVSSLWGTGDTQYF.

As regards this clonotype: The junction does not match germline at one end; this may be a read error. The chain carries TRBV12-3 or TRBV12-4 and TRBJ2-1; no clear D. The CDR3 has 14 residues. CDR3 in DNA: TGTGCCAGCAGTTTAGTGAGTTCCTACAAGGAGCAGTTCTTC. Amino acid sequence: CASSLVSSYKEQFF.

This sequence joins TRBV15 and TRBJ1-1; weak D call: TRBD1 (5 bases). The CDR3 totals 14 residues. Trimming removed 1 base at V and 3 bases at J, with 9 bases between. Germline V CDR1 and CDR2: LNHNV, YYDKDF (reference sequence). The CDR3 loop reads CATSRGRADTEAFF. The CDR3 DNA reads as TGTGCCACCAGCAGAGGCAGGGCTGACACTGAAGCTTTCTTT. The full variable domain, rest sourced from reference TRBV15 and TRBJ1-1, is DAMVIQNPRYQVTQFGKPVTLSCSQTLNHNVMYWYQQKSSQAPKLLFHYYDKDFNNEADTPDNFQSRRPNTSFCFLDIRSPGLGDTAMYLCATSRGRADTEAFFGQGTRLTVV.

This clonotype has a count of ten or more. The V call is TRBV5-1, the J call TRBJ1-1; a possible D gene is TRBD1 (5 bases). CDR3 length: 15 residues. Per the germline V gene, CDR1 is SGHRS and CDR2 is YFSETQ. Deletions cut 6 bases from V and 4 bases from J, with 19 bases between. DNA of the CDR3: TGCGCCAGCACCCACTGGGACCCTAAATTCACTGAAGCTTTCTTT. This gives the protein CASTHWDPKFTEAFF.

CDR3 DNA sequence: TGCAGCGTTGAAGAACTAGCGGACAATGAGCAGTTCTTC. Its protein is CSVEELADNEQFF. This chain connects TRBV29-1 to TRBJ2-1, with TRBD2 identical over 8 bases. The CDR3 has 13 amino acids. With V trimmed by 0 bases and J by 5 bases, 0 bases remained unmatched. Germline CDR1 and CDR2: SQVTM and ANQGSEA.

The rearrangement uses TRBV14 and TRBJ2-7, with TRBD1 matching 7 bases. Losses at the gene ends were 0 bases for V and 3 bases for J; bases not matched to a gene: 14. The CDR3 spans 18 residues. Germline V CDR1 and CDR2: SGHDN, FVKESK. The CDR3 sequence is CASSQDPFVGQRYYEQYF. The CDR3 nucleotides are TGTGCCAGCAGCCAAGACCCCTTCGTGGGACAGAGGTACTACGAGCAGTACTTC.

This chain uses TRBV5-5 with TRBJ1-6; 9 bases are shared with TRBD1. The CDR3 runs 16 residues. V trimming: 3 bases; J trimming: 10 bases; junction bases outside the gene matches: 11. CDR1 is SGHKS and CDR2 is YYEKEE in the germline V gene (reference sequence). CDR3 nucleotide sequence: TGTGCCAGCAGCTCAACCGACAGGGGGATCAACTCACCCCTCCACTTT. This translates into CASSSTDRGINSPLHF.